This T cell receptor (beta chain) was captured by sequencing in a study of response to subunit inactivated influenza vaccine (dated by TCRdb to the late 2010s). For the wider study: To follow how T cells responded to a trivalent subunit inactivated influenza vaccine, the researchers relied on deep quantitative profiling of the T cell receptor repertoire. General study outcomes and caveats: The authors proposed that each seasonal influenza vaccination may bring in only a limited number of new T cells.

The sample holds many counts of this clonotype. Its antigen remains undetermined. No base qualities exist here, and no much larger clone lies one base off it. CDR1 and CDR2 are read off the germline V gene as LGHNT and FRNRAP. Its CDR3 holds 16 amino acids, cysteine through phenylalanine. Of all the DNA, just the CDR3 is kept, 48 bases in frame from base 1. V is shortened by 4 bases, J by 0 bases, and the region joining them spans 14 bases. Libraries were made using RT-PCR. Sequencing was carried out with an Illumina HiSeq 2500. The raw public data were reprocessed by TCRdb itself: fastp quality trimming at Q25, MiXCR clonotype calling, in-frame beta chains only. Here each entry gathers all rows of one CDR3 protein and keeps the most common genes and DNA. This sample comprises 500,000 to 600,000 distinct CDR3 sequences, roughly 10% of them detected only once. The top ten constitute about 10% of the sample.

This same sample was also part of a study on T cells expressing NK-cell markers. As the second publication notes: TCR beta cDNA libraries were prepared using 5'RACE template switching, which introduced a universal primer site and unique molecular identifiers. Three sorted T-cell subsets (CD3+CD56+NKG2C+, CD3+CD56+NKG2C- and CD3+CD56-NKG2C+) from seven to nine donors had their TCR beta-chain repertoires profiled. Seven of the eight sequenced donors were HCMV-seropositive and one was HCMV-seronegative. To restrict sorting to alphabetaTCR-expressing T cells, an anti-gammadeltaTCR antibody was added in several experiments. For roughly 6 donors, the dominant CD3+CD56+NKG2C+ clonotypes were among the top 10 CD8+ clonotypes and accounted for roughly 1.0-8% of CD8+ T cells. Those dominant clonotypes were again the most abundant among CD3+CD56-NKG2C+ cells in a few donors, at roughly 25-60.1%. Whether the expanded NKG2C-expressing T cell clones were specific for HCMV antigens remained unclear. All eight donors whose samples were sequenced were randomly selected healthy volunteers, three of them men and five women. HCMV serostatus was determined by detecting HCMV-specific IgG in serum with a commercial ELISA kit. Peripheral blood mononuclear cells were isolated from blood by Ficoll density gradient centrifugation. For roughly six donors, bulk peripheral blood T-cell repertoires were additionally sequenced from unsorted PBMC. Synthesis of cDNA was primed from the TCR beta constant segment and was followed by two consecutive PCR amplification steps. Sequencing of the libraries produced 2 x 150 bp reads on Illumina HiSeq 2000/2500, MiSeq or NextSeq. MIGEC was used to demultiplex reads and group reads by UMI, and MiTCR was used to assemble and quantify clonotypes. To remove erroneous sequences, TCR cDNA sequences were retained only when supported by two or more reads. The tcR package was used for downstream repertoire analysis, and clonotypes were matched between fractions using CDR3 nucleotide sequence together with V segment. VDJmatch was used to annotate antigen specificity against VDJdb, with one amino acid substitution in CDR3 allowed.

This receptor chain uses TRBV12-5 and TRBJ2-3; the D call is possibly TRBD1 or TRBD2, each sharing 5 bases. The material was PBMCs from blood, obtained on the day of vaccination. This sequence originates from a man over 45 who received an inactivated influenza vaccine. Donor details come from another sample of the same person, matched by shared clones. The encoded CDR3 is CASGWGRTTSTDTQYF. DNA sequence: TGTGCTAGTGGTTGGGGACGGACCACTAGCACAGATACGCAGTATTTT.